This T cell receptor beta chain was retrieved from a study of molecular identifiers for immune sequencing clone quantification. Study context: Four portions were sequenced after RNA from about 20,000 or 100,000 naive CD8 cells was split five ways in replicates.

The study's findings and limits: Naive cells had under 1% of molecules in clones above 20 RNA copies, effectors over 99%. Spiked Jurkat TCR RNA from one cell was reportedly detectable among fewer than 1.3 million naive cells.

Naive CD8 T cells, phenotype CD8+CD4-CCR7+CD45RA+, were sorted. TCRdb reprocessed the PCR reads with MiXCR, giving one entry per CDR3 protein. The sample includes hundreds of thousands of distinct CDR3 sequences, about 25% of them seen just once. The germline V gene has CDR1 LGHNA and CDR2 YSLEER. Between the trimmed V and J ends, which lost 0 bases and 2 bases, there was a span of 14 bases. This CDR3 contains 17 residues. This clonotype was detected only a few times. The antigen remains unidentified. The sample taken for sequencing was naive CD8+ T cells from blood, with Jurkat cell RNA spiked in. Subset meaning: FACS-sorted CD8+CD4-CCR7+CD45RA+ naive T cells. The clonotype comes from a human donor in good health. Some libraries in this study had Jurkat cell RNA spiked in. V gene TRBV4-3 combines with J gene TRBJ2-1; D is possibly TRBD2 (7 bases). CDR3 region: CASSQDGAGAAYNEQFF. The CDR3 nucleotides are TGCGCCAGCAGCCAAGATGGGGCGGGGGCCGCCTACAATGAGCAGTTCTTC.